Presented here are 2 T cell receptor beta chains from one specimen sequenced in a study of T cell changes during pregnancy in multiple sclerosis. Sequencing was performed with immunoSEQ multiplex PCR; in TCRdb, only in-frame clones are kept and a portion is missing. The sample includes around 100,000 clones, just over 90% of them seen just once. Sequenced material: peripheral blood, taken in the second trimester of pregnancy. These TCRs come from a female donor with multiple sclerosis, enrolled in a pregnancy study.

The chain uses TRBV7-2 and TRBJ2-2, with a possible D match to TRBD2 (5 bases). The V gene's germline CDR1 is SGHTA and CDR2 FQGNSA. CDR3 size: 14 residues. V lost 1 base and J 4 bases, leaving 7 bases between the germline ends. The CDR3 here is CASSLVAGTGELFF. The DNA of the CDR3 is TGTGCCAGCAGCTTAGTTGCGGGCACCGGGGAGCTGTTTTTT. The full variable domain, in which reference TRBV7-2 and TRBJ2-2 provide the parts outside the CDR3, is GAGVSQSPSNKVTEKGKDVELRCDPISGHTALYWYRQSLGQGLEFLIYFQGNSAPDKSGLPSDRFSAERTGGSVSTLTIQRTQQEDSAVYLCASSLVAGTGELFFGEGSRLTVL.

The chain recombines TRBV6-6 with TRBJ1-2; D call uncertain. The V gene lost 0 bases and the J gene lost 4 bases, with 12 bases spanning the gap. The CDR3 runs 15 residues. From germline, CDR1 is MNHNY and CDR2 SVGAGI (reference sequence). CDR3 sequence reads: CASSYSVVLGYGYTF. In DNA, the CDR3 is TGTGCCAGCAGTTACTCGGTAGTTCTCGGCTATGGCTACACCTTC.